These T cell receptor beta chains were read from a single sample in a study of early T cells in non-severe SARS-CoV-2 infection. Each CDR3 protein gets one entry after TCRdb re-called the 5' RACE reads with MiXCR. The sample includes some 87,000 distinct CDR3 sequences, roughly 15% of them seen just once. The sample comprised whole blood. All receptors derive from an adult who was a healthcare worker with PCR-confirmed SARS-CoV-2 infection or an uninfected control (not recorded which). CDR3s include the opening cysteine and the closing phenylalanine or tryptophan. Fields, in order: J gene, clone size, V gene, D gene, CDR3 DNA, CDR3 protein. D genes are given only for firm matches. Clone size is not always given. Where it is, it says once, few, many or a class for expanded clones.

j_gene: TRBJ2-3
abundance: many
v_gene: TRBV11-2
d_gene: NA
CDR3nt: TGTGCCAGCAGCTCGAGGGGGTACACAGATACGCAGTATTTT
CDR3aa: CASSSRGYTDTQYF

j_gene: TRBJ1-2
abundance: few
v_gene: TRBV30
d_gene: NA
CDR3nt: TGTGCCTGGATGCATCCATCCGGGATCTATGGCTACACCTTC
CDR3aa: CAWMHPSGIYGYTF

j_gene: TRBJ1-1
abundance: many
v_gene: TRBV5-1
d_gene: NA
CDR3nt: TGCGCCAGCAGCGCAGGACAGTGGAACACTGAAGCTTTCTTT
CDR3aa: CASSAGQWNTEAFF

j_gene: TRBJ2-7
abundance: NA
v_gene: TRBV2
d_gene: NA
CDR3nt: TGTGCCAGCAGTCTACTTTACGAGCAGTACTTC
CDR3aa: CASSLLYEQYF

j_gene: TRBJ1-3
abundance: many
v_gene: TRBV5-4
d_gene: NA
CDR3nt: TGTGCCAGCAGCCAGGGACTCAGCTCTGGAAACACCATATATTTT
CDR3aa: CASSQGLSSGNTIYF

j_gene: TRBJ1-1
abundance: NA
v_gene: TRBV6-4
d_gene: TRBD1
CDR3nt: TGTGCCTGCAGTGAGGGACAGGGCGCTGAAGCTTTCTTT
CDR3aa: CACSEGQGAEAFF

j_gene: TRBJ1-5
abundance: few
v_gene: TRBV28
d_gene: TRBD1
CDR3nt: TGTGCCAGCAGTTTAGAGTACAGGGGAAAGCCCCAGCATTTT
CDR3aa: CASSLEYRGKPQHF

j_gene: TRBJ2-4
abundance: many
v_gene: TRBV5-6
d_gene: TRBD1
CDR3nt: TGTGCCAGCAGCCGACAGGGGCGCGCCAAAAACATTCAGTACTTC
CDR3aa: CASSRQGRAKNIQYF

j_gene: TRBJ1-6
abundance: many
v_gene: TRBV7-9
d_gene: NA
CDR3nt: TGTGCCAGCAGCTTAGGGGTCGGACCCCTCCACTTT
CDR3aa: CASSLGVGPLHF

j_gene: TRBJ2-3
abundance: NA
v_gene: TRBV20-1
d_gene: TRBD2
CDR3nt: TGCAGTGCTAGAGTCGGGGGGGGCACAGATACGCAGTATTTT
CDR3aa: CSARVGGGTDTQYF

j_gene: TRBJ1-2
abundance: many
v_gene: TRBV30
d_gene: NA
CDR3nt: TGTGCCTGCAAACAGGAGGCCTATGGCTACACCTTC
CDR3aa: CACKQEAYGYTF

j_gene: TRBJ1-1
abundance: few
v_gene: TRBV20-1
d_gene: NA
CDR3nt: TGCAGTGCTAGCCCTCTGAACACTGAAGCTTTCTTT
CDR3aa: CSASPLNTEAFF

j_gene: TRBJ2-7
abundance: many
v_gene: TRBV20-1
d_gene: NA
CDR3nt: TGCAGTGCTAGGGGGGACCAGTACGAGCAGTACTTC
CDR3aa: CSARGDQYEQYF

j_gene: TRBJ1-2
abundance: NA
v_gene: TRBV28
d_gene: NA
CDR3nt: TGTGCCAGCAGGGCAACCGACTATGGCTACACCTTC
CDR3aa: CASRATDYGYTF

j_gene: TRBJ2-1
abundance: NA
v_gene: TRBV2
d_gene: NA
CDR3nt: TGTGCCAGCAGCCTCAGGGGTTCCGGGGGCGGGTATGGTGAGCAGTTCTTC
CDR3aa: CASSLRGSGGGYGEQFF

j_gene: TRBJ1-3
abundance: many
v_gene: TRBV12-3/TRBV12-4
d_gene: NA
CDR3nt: TGTGCCAGCAGTGATCAGAGCTCTGGAAACACCATATATTTT
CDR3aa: CASSDQSSGNTIYF

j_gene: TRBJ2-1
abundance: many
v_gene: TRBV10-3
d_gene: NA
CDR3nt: TGTGCCAGTGGGGGCCGGCAGACACCTAACAATGAGCAGTTCTTC
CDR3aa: CASGGRQTPNNEQFF

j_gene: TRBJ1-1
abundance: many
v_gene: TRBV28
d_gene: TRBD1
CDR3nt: TGTGCCAGCAGTTTTCCTCTGACAGGGTTAGGCACTGAAGCTTTCTTT
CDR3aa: CASSFPLTGLGTEAFF

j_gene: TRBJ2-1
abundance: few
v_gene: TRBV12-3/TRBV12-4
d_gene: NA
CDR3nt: TGTGCCAGCCGGGCCATTTCACCGGAGGAGCAGTTCTTC
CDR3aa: CASRAISPEEQFF

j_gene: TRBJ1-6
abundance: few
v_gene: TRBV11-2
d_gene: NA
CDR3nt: TGTGCCAGCAGCCTAGGGCGGGGGACGGGGAATTCACCCCTCCACTTT
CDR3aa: CASSLGRGTGNSPLHF

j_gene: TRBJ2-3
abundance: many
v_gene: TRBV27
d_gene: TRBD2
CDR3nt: TGTGCCAGCAGTTTTATAACCGGGACTACTAAAAATAAGGATACGCAGTATTTT
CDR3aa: CASSFITGTTKNKDTQYF

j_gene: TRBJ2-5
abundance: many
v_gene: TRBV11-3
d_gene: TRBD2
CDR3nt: TGTGCCAGCAGCCATGGGACTAGCGGCAACCAAGAGACCCAGTACTTC
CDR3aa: CASSHGTSGNQETQYF

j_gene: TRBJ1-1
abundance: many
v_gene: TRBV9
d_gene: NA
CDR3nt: TGTGCCAGCAGCGCCTTAGTCTCCGGGACGGAGGAAGCTTTCTTT
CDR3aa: CASSALVSGTEEAFF

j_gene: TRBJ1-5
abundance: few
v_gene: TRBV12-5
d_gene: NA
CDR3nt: TGTGCTAGTGGTTTGACCTCTCAGCCCCAGCATTTT
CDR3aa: CASGLTSQPQHF

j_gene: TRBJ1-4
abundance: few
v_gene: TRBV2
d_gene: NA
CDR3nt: TGTGCCAGCAGCGACACTCCTCCGGGACAATGGAATGAAAAACTGTTTTTT
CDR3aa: CASSDTPPGQWNEKLFF

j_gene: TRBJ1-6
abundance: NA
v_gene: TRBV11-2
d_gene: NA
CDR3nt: TGTGCCAGCAGCTTAGCGTTCACCGGGACGGCGTCCTATAATTCACCCCTCCACTTT
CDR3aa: CASSLAFTGTASYNSPLHF

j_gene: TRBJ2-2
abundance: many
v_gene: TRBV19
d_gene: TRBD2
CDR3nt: TGTGCCAGTAGTTTACGGGGACGCCCGGAAGGACTAGCCCAGGTTGCCAACACCGGGGAGCTGTTTTTT
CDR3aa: CASSLRGRPEGLAQVANTGELFF

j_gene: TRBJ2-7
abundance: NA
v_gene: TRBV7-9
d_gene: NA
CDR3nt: TGTGCCAGCAGCCCGGGACTCGCCCCTGGGTCCTACGAGCAGTACTTC
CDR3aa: CASSPGLAPGSYEQYF

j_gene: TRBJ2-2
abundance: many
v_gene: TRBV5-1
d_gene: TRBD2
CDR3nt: TGCGCCAGCAGCTTGGCCTTTAGCGGGGTAAACACCGGGGAGCTGTTTTTT
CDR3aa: CASSLAFSGVNTGELFF

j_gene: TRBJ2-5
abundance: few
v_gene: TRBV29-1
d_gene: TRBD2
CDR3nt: TGCAGCGTTGAAACGGGGGGGACCCAGTACTTC
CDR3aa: CSVETGGTQYF

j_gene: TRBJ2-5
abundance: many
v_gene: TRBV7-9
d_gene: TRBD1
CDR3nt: TGTGCCAGCAGCCGGGACAGCCAAGAGACCCAGTACTTC
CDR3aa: CASSRDSQETQYF

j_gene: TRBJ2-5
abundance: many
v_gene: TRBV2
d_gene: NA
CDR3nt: TGTGCCAGCAACCGACAGGTACGGGAGACCCAGTACTTC
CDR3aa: CASNRQVRETQYF

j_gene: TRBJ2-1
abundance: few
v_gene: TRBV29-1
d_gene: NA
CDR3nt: TGCAGCGTAGAGACAACTCCTTACAATGAGCAGTTCTTC
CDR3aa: CSVETTPYNEQFF

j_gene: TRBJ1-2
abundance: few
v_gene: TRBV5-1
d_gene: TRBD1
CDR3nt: TGCGCCAGCAGCCCGACAGGGGGTAACTATGGCTACACCTTC
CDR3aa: CASSPTGGNYGYTF

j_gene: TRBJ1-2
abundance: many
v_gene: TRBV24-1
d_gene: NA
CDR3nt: TGTGCCACCAGTGATGACCGGGGGGGAGCCTACACCTTC
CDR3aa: CATSDDRGGAYTF

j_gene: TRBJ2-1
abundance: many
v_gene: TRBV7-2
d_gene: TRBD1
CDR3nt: TGTGCCAGCAGCCCCACGACAGGGGATGAGCAGTTCTTC
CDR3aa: CASSPTTGDEQFF

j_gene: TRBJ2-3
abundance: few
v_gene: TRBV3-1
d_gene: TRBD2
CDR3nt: TGTGCCAGCAGCCAGAATAGCGGGGGGAAGACAGATACGCAGTATTTT
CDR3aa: CASSQNSGGKTDTQYF